This TCR beta chain is drawn from a study of technical replicates of blood from a few donors. Method: immunoSEQ multiplex PCR; TCRdb's copy keeps in-frame clones and lacks some. This table holds 54,000 or so clones, 94% found once. This CDR3 contains 15 residues. The germline V gene encodes CDR1 SEHNR and CDR2 FQNEAQ (reference sequence). V lost 1 base and J 2 bases, leaving 10 bases between the germline ends. This TCR came from a human donor in good health. Sequenced input: T cells isolated from PBMCs. This rearrangement joins TRBV7-9 to TRBJ2-3; D may be TRBD2 (5 bases). Here the CDR3 reads CASSLDEGYTDTQYF. The CDR3 DNA sequence: TGTGCCAGCAGCTTAGATGAGGGTTACACAGATACGCAGTATTTT.